This T cell receptor (beta chain) was sequenced in a study of CD8 T cells in ankylosing spondylitis. The study, taken as a whole, reports: There was a TCR beta motif, made of eight highly homologous variants, that appeared characteristic of ankylosing spondylitis blood. In peripheral blood, disease-linked CD8+ clones occurred at relatively low frequencies.

The ends were cut back, 5 bases at V and 5 bases at J, with 15 bases in the middle. There are 14 residues in the CDR3. Germline loops: CDR1 KGHSH, CDR2 LQKENI. Making use of molecular barcodes, quantitative 5'-RACE generated TCR beta libraries. TCRdb reprocessed the 5' RACE reads with MiXCR, giving one entry per CDR3 protein. The sample holds 700,000 to 1,000,000 distinct CDR3 sequences, approximately 12% seen once. In this sample, this clonotype turned up a few times. Antigen unknown. Material for sequencing was blood, either unsorted or a sorted T cell fraction (not recorded which). The TCR comes from a male donor with ankylosing spondylitis. This rearrangement joins TRBV18 to TRBJ1-1; the D gene is possibly TRBD1 (5 bases). CDR3 loop: CASSAGGGVTEAFF. The CDR3 DNA reads TGTGCCAGCTCAGCGGGGGGAGGAGTAACTGAAGCTTTCTTT.